This TCR beta chain was captured by sequencing in a study of blood T cells in healthy people across ages. Through a sample-barcoded 5' primer and a J-beta primer mix, a second PCR was run for roughly 6 to 11 cycles. TCRdb independently ran MiXCR on the 5' RACE reads; one entry per CDR3 protein. The data contain about 970,000 distinct CDR3 sequences, just over 50% of them singletons. Whole-study results and caveats: PBMC samples, being unsorted, prevented any conclusive comparison of naive and antigen-experienced cells.

Each donor gave 9 to 10 milliliters of peripheral blood. No fewer than 6 million PBMCs went into each sample. On this clonotype: Its matching antigen is unknown.

Germline lookup yields CDR1 DFQATT and CDR2 SNEGSKA (reference sequence). There are 12 residues in the CDR3. This receptor was obtained from a woman aged 60-75 years in good health. Sequencing input: blood. The chain links TRBV20-1 to TRBJ2-5; D call uncertain. The DNA end favors TRBJ2-1, so the J call may be wrong. CDR3 protein: CSATDPDPTQFF. The DNA for the CDR3 is TGCAGTGCCACCGACCCGGACCCGACCCAGTTCTTC.